This T cell receptor beta chain was sequenced during a study of TIL therapy for anti-PD-1-resistant metastatic lung cancer. For the study at large: Tumors were harvested before any PD-1/PD-L1 blockade. Tumors carried a median roughly 1.5 non-synonymous mutations per megabase.

Sequencing used immunoSEQ v3. Survey-level samples got some 2 million read pairs; deep-level samples got about 5-6 million. Produced via immunoSEQ multiplex PCR; TCRdb's table is partial and in-frame only. The data hold 35,000 to 55,000 clones, with 70% to 85% observed a single time. V lost 0 bases and J lost 7, with 13 bases in between. The CDR3 extends over 15 amino acids. Germline CDR1 reads WNHNN; CDR2 reads SYGVQD (reference sequence). A few counts support this clone. The time point denotes: pre-treatment sample, taken before nivolumab and TIL therapy. Stage 4 NSCLC adults joined between late 2017 and January 2020.

The sequence came from a man between 65 and 85 years old with non-small cell lung cancer. The chain employs TRBV10-1 and TRBJ2-1, with a weak D call TRBD1 (6 bases). The material was blood, obtained at baseline. DNA of the CDR3: TGCGCCAGCAGTGAGTCGACAGGATGGAGAAATGAGCAGTTCTTC. It codes for CASSESTGWRNEQFF.